This TCR beta chain came from a study of cytomegalovirus exposure and HLA in healthy donors. Researchers ran the PCR with 60 Vbeta and 13 Jbeta primers. Data came from immunoSEQ multiplex PCR; TCRdb stores just in-frame clones and leaves some out. The profile covers about 120,000 clones, with around 80% appearing a single time and around 4.5% taken by the ten largest. At collection, donors were nominally healthy, but unrecorded immune exposures were probable. Germline CDR1 reads LNHDA; CDR2 reads SQIVND (reference sequence). CDR3 size: 13 residues. Trimming removed 4 bases at V and 5 bases at J, with 12 bases between.

The source is a young man in good health and CMV-seropositive. V and J are TRBV19 and TRBJ2-7; D call uncertain. Sequencing was done on a sample of PBMCs. The CDR3 DNA reads TGTGCCAGTAGTACTACTAATCCCCACGAGCAGTACTTC. Translated, it gives CASSTTNPHEQYF.